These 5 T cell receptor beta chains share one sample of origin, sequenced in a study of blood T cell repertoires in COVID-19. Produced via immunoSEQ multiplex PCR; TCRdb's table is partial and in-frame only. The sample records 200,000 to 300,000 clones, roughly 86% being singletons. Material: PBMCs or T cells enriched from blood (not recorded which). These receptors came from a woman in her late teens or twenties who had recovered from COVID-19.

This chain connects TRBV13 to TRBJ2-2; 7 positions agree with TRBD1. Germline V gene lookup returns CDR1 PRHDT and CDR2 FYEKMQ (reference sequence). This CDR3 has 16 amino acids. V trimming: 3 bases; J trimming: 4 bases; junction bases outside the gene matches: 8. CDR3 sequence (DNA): TGTGCCAGCAGCTTCTTTGACAGGGTTCGCACCGGGGAGCTGTTTTTT. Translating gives CASSFFDRVRTGELFF. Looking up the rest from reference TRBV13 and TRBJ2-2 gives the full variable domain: AAGVIQSPRHLIKEKRETATLKCYPIPRHDTVYWYQQGPGQDPQFLISFYEKMQSDKGSIPDRFSAQQFSDYHSELNMSSLELGDSALYFCASSFFDRVRTGELFFGEGSRLTVL.

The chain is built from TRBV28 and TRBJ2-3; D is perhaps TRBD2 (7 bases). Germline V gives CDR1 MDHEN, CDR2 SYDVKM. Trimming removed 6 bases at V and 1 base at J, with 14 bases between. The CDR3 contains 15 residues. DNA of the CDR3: TGTGCCAGCAGCGACACAGGGAGGGGCACAGATACGCAGTATTTT. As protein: CASSDTGRGTDTQYF.

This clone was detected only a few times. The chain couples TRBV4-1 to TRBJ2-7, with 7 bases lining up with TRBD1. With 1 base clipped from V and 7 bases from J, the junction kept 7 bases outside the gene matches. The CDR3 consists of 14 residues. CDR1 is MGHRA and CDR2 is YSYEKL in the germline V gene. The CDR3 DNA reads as TGCGCCAGCAGCCAAGCGGACAGGACGGGGGAGCAGTACTTC. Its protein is CASSQADRTGEQYF.

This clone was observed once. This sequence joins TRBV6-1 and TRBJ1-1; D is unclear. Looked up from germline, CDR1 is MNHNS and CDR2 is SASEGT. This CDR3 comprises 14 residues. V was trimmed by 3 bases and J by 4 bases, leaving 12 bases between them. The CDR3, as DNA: TGTGCCAGCAGTGAGGGTCGTCAGGTCACTGAAGCTTTCTTT. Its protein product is CASSEGRQVTEAFF.

CDR3 coding DNA: TGCGCCAGCAGCCAGTGGCTCTCGGGAGGCAATGAGCAGTTCTTC. It yields the protein CASSQWLSGGNEQFF. V and J are TRBV4-1 and TRBJ2-1; TRBD2 matches at 7 bases. CDR3 length: 15 residues. Germline CDR1 and CDR2: MGHRA and YSYEKL. J gave up 6 bases and V 3 bases, and 8 bases lay outside the gene matches.